Shown below are 9 T cell receptor beta chains from a single sample sequenced in a study of blood T cell repertoires in COVID-19. Assay used: immunoSEQ multiplex PCR; TCRdb lists only in-frame clones, some missing. Altogether fewer than 35,000 clones are present, around 90% being singletons, with the ten largest covering around 4.6%. Sequencing used peripheral blood. Receptors were obtained from a man between 65 and 85 years old with active COVID-19.

The chain has TRBV18 and TRBJ1-4, with D possibly being TRBD1 (6 bases). Germline-derived CDR1 and CDR2 are KGHSH and LQKENI. This CDR3 has 14 residues. V was trimmed by 4 bases and J by 2 bases, leaving 8 bases between them. The CDR3, as DNA: TGTGCCAGCTCACGGGGGCGGACTAATGAAAAACTGTTTTTT. Translation gives CASSRGRTNEKLFF.

The chain has TRBV18 and TRBJ1-1; the match to TRBD1 covers 8 bases. In germline, CDR1 is KGHSH, CDR2 LQKENI. With V trimmed by 5 bases and J by 4 bases, 6 bases remained unmatched. CDR3 length equals 14 residues. CDR3 in amino acids: CASSAQGARTEAFF. The CDR3 DNA is TGTGCCAGCTCAGCCCAGGGGGCGCGCACTGAAGCTTTCTTT. The full variable domain, its missing parts supplied by reference TRBV18 and TRBJ1-1, is NAGVMQNPRHLVRRRGQEARLRCSPMKGHSHVYWYRQLPEEGLKFMVYLQKENIIDESGMPKERFSAEFPKEGPSILRIQQVVRGDSAAYFCASSAQGARTEAFFGQGTRLTVV.

The chain combines TRBV7-2 with TRBJ1-1, with TRBD1 identical over 7 bases. Germline V gene lookup returns CDR1 SGHTA and CDR2 FQGNSA. The CDR3 loop spans 18 amino acids. After removal of 5 bases from V and 3 bases from J, the junction contained 18 bases not matched to a gene. The CDR3 sequence: CASSPWRDSPLGDTEAFF. CDR3 sequence (DNA): TGTGCCAGCAGCCCGTGGCGGGACAGTCCCCTTGGGGACACTGAAGCTTTCTTT.

CDR3 sequence reads: CASSQAHDAGTGGTNEKLFF. The DNA for the CDR3 is TGTGCCAGCAGCCAAGCCCACGACGCTGGGACAGGGGGCACTAATGAAAAACTGTTTTTT. This chain joins TRBV3-1 (or the pseudogene TRBV3-2) and TRBJ1-4; 12 bases align to TRBD1. V was clipped by 1 base and J by 2 bases; unmatched bases: 11. CDR3 size: 20 residues. Germline CDR1 LGHDT, CDR2 YNNKEL (reference sequence).

The V gene is TRBV18, the J gene TRBJ2-3, with TRBD2 matching over 10 bases. CDR1 and CDR2 from the germline V gene are KGHSH and LQKENI. With 3 bases clipped from V and 2 bases from J, the junction kept 11 bases outside the gene matches. CDR3 length: 18 residues. The CDR3 spells CASSPTIPSGGSTDTQYF. The CDR3 DNA sequence: TGTGCCAGCTCACCTACTATCCCTAGCGGGGGATCCACAGATACGCAGTATTTT.

The chain links TRBV7-9 to TRBJ1-4; D might be TRBD1 (5 bases). V was clipped by 3 bases and J by 4 bases, with 9 bases between them. Germline CDR1 reads SEHNR; CDR2 reads FQNEAQ (reference sequence). CDR3 length equals 14 residues. CDR3 DNA sequence: TGTGCCAGCAGCTTGGACACGGGTAATGAAAAACTGTTTTTT. Translating gives CASSLDTGNEKLFF.

The chain joins TRBV27 to TRBJ2-1; tentative D call: TRBD1 (6 bases). The germline V gene encodes CDR1 MNHEY and CDR2 SMNVEV (reference sequence). V gave up 6 bases and J gave up 5 bases, with 14 bases separating them. This CDR3 spans 14 amino acids. The CDR3 nucleotides read TGTGCCAGCAGCCCCCAGGGGCTACACAATGAGCAGTTCTTC. This codes for CASSPQGLHNEQFF.

This clone has just one count. V and J are TRBV6-5 and TRBJ1-5, with TRBD1 matching 7 bases. Germline V gene lookup returns CDR1 MNHEY and CDR2 SVGAGI. Trimming cost V 4 bases and J 1 base; bases outside gene matches: 4. The CDR3 extends over 15 amino acids. For the CDR3, the DNA is TGTGCCAGCAGTTTCCAGGGGGGAAGCAATCAGCCCCAGCATTTT. This sequence encodes CASSFQGGSNQPQHF.

The rearrangement links TRBV6-1 to TRBJ1-2, with 8 bases lining up with TRBD1. CDR3 length: 16 amino acids. CDR1 and CDR2 from the germline V gene are MNHNS and SASEGT. The trim removed 0 bases at V and 9 bases at J, leaving 12 bases unmatched. The CDR3: CASSEALGWTGSSYTF. CDR3 sequence (DNA): TGTGCCAGCAGTGAAGCCTTGGGTTGGACAGGGTCAAGCTACACCTTC.